Listed below are T cell receptor beta chains from one sample, sequenced in a study of CD8+ T cells in alopecia areata. The table came from immunoSEQ multiplex PCR; TCRdb's copy has only in-frame clones and leaves some out. Of under 250,000 clones listed, about 61% are singletons. Specimen: CD8+ T cells sorted from blood. These receptors all come from a human donor in good health. The CDR3 runs from the conserved cysteine through the conserved F or W. D genes are given only for firm matches. Rows may omit the clone size; those that give it use once, few, many or a size class.

d_call: NA; j_call: TRBJ1-2; v_call: TRBV6-4; clone_size: once; cdr3_nt: TGTGCCAGCAGTGAGAACCTGGAAGGGGCCGGTGGCTACACCTTC; cdr3_aa: CASSENLEGAGGYTF
d_call: NA; j_call: TRBJ2-2; v_call: TRBV5-1; clone_size: few; cdr3_nt: TGCGCCAGCAGCTTGGCCGGGGAGCTGTTTTTT; cdr3_aa: CASSLAGELFF
d_call: TRBD2; j_call: TRBJ2-5; v_call: TRBV13; clone_size: NA; cdr3_nt: TGTGCCAGCAGCGTCTTAGCGGGGGGGCTCCAAGAGACCCAGTACTTC; cdr3_aa: CASSVLAGGLQETQYF
d_call: TRBD1; j_call: TRBJ2-7; v_call: TRBV4-1; clone_size: few; cdr3_nt: TGCGCCAGCAGCCAAGACGACAGGGAGACCTACGAGCAGTACTTC; cdr3_aa: CASSQDDRETYEQYF
d_call: NA; j_call: TRBJ1-1; v_call: TRBV29-1; clone_size: NA; cdr3_nt: TGCAGCGTACAACTCCGTCAAGCTTTCTTT; cdr3_aa: CSVQLRQAFF
d_call: NA; j_call: TRBJ1-2; v_call: TRBV7-9; clone_size: NA; cdr3_nt: TGTGCCAGCAGCTTAGTTCAGGGCAGCCCTGACTATGGCTACACCTTC; cdr3_aa: CASSLVQGSPDYGYTF
d_call: TRBD2; j_call: TRBJ2-2; v_call: TRBV2; clone_size: NA; cdr3_nt: TGTGCCAGCAGTGAACGCGGGGGAAACACCGGGGAGCTGTTTTTT; cdr3_aa: CASSERGGNTGELFF
d_call: NA; j_call: TRBJ1-2; v_call: TRBV13; clone_size: once; cdr3_nt: TGTGCCAGCAGCTTCCCCGCAGGGCGGGACTGGGGCGCCGGGGGGGCTGGCTACACCTTC; cdr3_aa: CASSFPAGRDWGAGGAGYTF
d_call: NA; j_call: TRBJ2-6; v_call: TRBV14; clone_size: NA; cdr3_nt: TGTGCCAGCAGCCAAGAGGCAGGACCGCTGGGTGGCAACGTCCTGACTTTC; cdr3_aa: CASSQEAGPLGGNVLTF
d_call: NA; j_call: TRBJ1-1; v_call: TRBV4-1; clone_size: NA; cdr3_nt: TGCGCCAGCAGCCCTACCTCAGGGAATGGTTACACTGAAGCTTTCTTT; cdr3_aa: CASSPTSGNGYTEAFF
d_call: NA; j_call: TRBJ2-7; v_call: TRBV11-2; clone_size: NA; cdr3_nt: TGTGCCAGCACCCTAGATCGGTACGAGCAGTACTTC; cdr3_aa: CASTLDRYEQYF
d_call: TRBD1; j_call: TRBJ2-7; v_call: TRBV6-1; clone_size: NA; cdr3_nt: TGTGCCAGCAGTGATGCACCGGACAGGGGCTACGAGCAGTACTTC; cdr3_aa: CASSDAPDRGYEQYF
d_call: TRBD1; j_call: TRBJ2-2; v_call: TRBV5-6; clone_size: few; cdr3_nt: TGTGCCAGCAGCTTCGGGACAGGGACCGGGGAGCTGTTTTTT; cdr3_aa: CASSFGTGTGELFF
d_call: TRBD1; j_call: TRBJ1-2; v_call: TRBV5-6; clone_size: NA; cdr3_nt: TGTGCCAGCAGCTGGGGGACAGGGCGCCATGATGGCTACACCTTC; cdr3_aa: CASSWGTGRHDGYTF
d_call: NA; j_call: TRBJ2-1; v_call: TRBV5-1; clone_size: NA; cdr3_nt: TGCGCCAGCAGCCGAGGGGCGGCGATCTACAATGAGCAGTTCTTC; cdr3_aa: CASSRGAAIYNEQFF
d_call: NA; j_call: TRBJ2-5; v_call: TRBV5-4; clone_size: NA; cdr3_nt: TGTGCCAGCAGCTCCCTCGGGGCTGAAGAGACCCAGTACTTC; cdr3_aa: CASSSLGAEETQYF
d_call: NA; j_call: TRBJ2-7; v_call: TRBV13; clone_size: NA; cdr3_nt: TGTGCCAGCAGCTTGGAGGGTACATTGGGGGAGCAGTACTTC; cdr3_aa: CASSLEGTLGEQYF
d_call: NA; j_call: TRBJ2-7; v_call: TRBV30; clone_size: NA; cdr3_nt: TGTGCCTGGAGTGTAGATCAGGGTCACTACGAGCAGTACTTC; cdr3_aa: CAWSVDQGHYEQYF
d_call: NA; j_call: TRBJ2-7; v_call: TRBV27; clone_size: NA; cdr3_nt: TGTGCCAGACCTATTAAAGGACACACCTCCTACGAGCAGTACTTC; cdr3_aa: CARPIKGHTSYEQYF
d_call: NA; j_call: TRBJ2-3; v_call: TRBV9; clone_size: NA; cdr3_nt: TGTGCCAGCAGCGTAGGCCAAAGGATGGTAACAGATACGCAGTATTTT; cdr3_aa: CASSVGQRMVTDTQYF
d_call: NA; j_call: TRBJ2-5; v_call: TRBV4-1; clone_size: NA; cdr3_nt: TGCGCCAGCAGCCAAGTTAACAGGGAGACCCAGTACTTC; cdr3_aa: CASSQVNRETQYF